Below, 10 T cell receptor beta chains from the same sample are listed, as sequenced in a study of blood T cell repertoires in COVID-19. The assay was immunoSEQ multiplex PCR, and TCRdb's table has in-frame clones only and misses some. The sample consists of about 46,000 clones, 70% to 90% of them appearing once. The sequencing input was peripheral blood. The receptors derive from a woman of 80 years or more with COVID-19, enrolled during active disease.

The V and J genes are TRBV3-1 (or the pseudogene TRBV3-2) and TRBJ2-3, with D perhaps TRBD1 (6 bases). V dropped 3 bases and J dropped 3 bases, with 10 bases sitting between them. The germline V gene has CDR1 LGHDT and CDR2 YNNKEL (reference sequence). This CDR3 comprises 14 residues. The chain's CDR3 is CASSQARGTDTQYF. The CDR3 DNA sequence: TGTGCCAGCAGCCAGGCAAGGGGGACAGATACGCAGTATTTT.

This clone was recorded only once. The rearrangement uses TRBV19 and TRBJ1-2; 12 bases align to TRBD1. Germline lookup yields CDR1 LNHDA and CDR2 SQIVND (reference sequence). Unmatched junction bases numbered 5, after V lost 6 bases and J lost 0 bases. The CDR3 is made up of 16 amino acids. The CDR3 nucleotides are TGTGCCAGTAGCCGGGACAGGGGGCAAGCTAACTATGGCTACACCTTC. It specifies CASSRDRGQANYGYTF. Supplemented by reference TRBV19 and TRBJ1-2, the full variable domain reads DGGITQSPKYLFRKEGQNVTLSCEQNLNHDAMYWYRQDPGQGLRLIYYSQIVNDFQKGDIAEGYSVSREKKESFPLTVTSAQKNPTAFYLCASSRDRGQANYGYTFGSGTRLTVV.

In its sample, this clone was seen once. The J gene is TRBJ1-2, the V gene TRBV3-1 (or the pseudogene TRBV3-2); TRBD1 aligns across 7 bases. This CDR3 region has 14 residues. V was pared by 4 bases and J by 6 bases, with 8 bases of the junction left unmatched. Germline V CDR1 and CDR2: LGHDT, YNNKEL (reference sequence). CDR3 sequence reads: CASSRQQGSDGYTF. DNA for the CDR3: TGTGCCAGCAGCCGACAACAGGGGAGTGATGGCTACACCTTC.

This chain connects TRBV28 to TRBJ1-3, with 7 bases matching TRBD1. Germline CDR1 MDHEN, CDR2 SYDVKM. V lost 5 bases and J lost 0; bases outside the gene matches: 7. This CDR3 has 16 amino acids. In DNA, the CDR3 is TGTGCCAGCAGTCACATGACAGGGCCCTCTGGAAACACCATATATTTT. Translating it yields CASSHMTGPSGNTIYF. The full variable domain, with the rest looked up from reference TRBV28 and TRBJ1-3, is DVKVTQSSRYLVKRTGEKVFLECVQDMDHENMFWYRQDPGLGLRLIYFSYDVKMKEKGDIPEGYSVSREKKERFSLILESASTNQTSMYLCASSHMTGPSGNTIYFGEGSWLTVV.

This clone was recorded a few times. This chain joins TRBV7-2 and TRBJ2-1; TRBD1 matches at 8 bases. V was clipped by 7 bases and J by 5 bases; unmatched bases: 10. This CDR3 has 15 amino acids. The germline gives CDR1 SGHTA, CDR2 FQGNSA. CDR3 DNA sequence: TGTGCCAGCACTCCGCGGACAGGGACGGACAATGAGCAGTTCTTC. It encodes CASTPRTGTDNEQFF.

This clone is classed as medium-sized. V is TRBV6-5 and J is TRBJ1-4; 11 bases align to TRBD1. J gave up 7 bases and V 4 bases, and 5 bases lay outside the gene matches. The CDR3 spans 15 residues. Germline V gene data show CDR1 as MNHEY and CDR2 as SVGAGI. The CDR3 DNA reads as TGTGCCAGCAGTTCGGGACAGGGGGAGAGTGAAAAACTGTTTTTT. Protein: CASSSGQGESEKLFF.

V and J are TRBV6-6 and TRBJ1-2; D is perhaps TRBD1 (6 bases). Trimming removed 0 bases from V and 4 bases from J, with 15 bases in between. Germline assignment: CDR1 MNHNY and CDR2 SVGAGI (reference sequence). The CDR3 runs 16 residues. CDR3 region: CASSYSGATKTYGYTF. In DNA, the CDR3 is TGTGCCAGCAGTTACTCGGGGGCGACGAAGACCTATGGCTACACCTTC.

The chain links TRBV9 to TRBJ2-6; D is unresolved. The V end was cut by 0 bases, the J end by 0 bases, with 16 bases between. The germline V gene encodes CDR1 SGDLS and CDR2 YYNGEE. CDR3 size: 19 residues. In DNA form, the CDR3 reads TGTGCCAGCAGCGTAGTGGTGGAGAGGCCAAGCTCTGGGGCCAACGTCCTGACTTTC. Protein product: CASSVVVERPSSGANVLTF.

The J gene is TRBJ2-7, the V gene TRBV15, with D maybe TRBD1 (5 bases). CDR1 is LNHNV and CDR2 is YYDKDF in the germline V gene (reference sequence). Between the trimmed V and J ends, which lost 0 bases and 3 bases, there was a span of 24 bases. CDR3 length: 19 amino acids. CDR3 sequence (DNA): TGTGCCACCAGCAGAGATTTGGCAGGGCCCAACCGTCGATTCTACGAGCAGTACTTC. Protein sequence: CATSRDLAGPNRRFYEQYF.

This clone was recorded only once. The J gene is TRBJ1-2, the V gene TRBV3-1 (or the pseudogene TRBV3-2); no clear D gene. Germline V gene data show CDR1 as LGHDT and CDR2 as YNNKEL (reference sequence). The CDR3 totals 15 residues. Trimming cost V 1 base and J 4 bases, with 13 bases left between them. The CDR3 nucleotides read TGTGCCAGCAGCCAAGGCCAGTCGCCGGGCTATGGCTACACCTTC. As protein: CASSQGQSPGYGYTF.